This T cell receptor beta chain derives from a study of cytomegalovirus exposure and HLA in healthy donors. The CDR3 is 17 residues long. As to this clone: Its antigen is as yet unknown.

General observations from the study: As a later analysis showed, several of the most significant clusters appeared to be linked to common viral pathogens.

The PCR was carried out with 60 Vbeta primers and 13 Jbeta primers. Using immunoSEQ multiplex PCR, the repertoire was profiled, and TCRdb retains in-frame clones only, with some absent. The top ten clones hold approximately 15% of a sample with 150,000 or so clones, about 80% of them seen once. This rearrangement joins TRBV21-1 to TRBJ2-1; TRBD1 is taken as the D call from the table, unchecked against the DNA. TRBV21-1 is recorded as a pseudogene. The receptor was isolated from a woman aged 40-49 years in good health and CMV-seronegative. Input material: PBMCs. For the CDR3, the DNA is TGTGCCAGCAGCAATGAGGCCGGGACACCTAAATACAATGAGCAGTTCTTC. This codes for CASSNEAGTPKYNEQFF.